These 8 T cell receptor beta chains originate from one sample sequenced in a study of CD8+ T cells in alopecia areata. Treatment specified: oral pan-JAK inhibitor, 5-10 mg twice daily. The authors extracted RNA and reverse transcribed it into cDNA as the sequencing template. Libraries were prepared by immunoSEQ multiplex PCR; TCRdb keeps only in-frame clonotypes and omits some of them. Of about 210,000 clones in the sample, roughly 64% were seen once. Sequencing was performed on CD4+ T cells sorted from blood, taken at week 4, from a patient treated with tofacitinib. The receptors were gathered from a human donor with alopecia areata.

This clone was found a few times. The chain recombines TRBV29-1 with TRBJ2-7, with 9 bases that match TRBD1. The CDR3 totals 13 residues. The V gene end was trimmed by 5 bases and the J gene end by 3 bases; junction bases not matched to a gene: 5. Germline V gives CDR1 SQVTM, CDR2 ANQGSEA. CDR3 DNA sequence: TGCAGCGTTACCGGGACAGGGTTCTACGAGCAGTACTTC. Encoded protein: CSVTGTGFYEQYF.

DNA of the CDR3: TGTGCCAGCAGCTACCGAACAGGGGGCGCACCGGCCGGAAATTCACCCCTCCACTTT. It specifies CASSYRTGGAPAGNSPLHF. The chain links TRBV5-4 to TRBJ1-6; 9 bases line up with TRBD1. Germline CDR1 and CDR2: SGHNT and YYREEE (reference sequence). The CDR3 spans 19 residues. The junction had 17 bases not matched to a gene; V was cut back by 3 bases and J by 7 bases. Variable domain in full (rest from reference TRBV5-4 and TRBJ1-6): ETGVTQSPTHLIKTRGQQVTLRCSSQSGHNTVSWYQQALGQGPQFIFQYYREEENGRGNFPPRFSGLQFPNYSSELNVNALELDDSALYLCASSYRTGGAPAGNSPLHFGNGTRLTVT.

This clone was found a few times. This chain joins TRBV10-3 and TRBJ1-1; 7 nucleotides align to TRBD1. This CDR3 is 13 amino acids long. The germline V gene has CDR1 ENHRY and CDR2 SYGVKD. Germline trimming cut 9 bases from V and 0 bases from J; bases unmatched to any gene: 4. The CDR3 spells CAIRDSLNTEAFF. The CDR3 bases are TGTGCCATAAGGGACAGCTTGAACACTGAAGCTTTCTTT.

The rearrangement joins TRBV29-1 to TRBJ1-3, with TRBD1 as a possible D gene (5 bases). The germline V gene encodes CDR1 SQVTM and CDR2 ANQGSEA. This CDR3 has 14 amino acids. Trimming left V 3 bases short and J 2 bases short, with 11 bases between. DNA of the CDR3: TGCAGCGTTGACAAGGGGCAGGCTGGAAACACCATATATTTT. Translation gives CSVDKGQAGNTIYF. The whole variable domain, filled in from reference TRBV29-1 and TRBJ1-3, reads SAVISQKPSRDICQRGTSLTIQCQVDSQVTMMFWYRQQPGQSLTLIATANQGSEATYESGFVIDKFPISRPNLTFSTLTVSNMSPEDSSIYLCSVDKGQAGNTIYFGEGSWLTVV.

The chain combines TRBV30 with TRBJ2-5; 7 nucleotides agree with TRBD1. The CDR3 consists of 15 residues. Germline CDR1 is GTSNPN and CDR2 is SVGIG (reference sequence). Trimming took 4 bases from V and 5 from J; bases not matched to a gene: 13. CDR3 in DNA: TGTGCCTGGACGATCGAAGGGGGCGTGGGGGAGACCCAGTACTTC. It translates to CAWTIEGGVGETQYF.

J is TRBJ2-5 and V is TRBV5-1; 15 bases are a match to TRBD2. This CDR3 has 17 residues. Germline V gene data show CDR1 as SGHRS and CDR2 as YFSETQ. Trimming cost V 4 bases and J 4 bases; bases outside gene matches: 8. The CDR3: CASSKAEGLAGGETQYF. CDR3 DNA sequence: TGCGCCAGCAGCAAGGCTGAGGGACTAGCGGGGGGAGAGACCCAGTACTTC.

This clone came up a few times. The gene calls are TRBV14 and TRBJ2-1; D is undetermined. Trimming removed 3 bases at V and 5 bases at J, with 5 bases between. This CDR3 is built from 12 residues. The germline V gene has CDR1 SGHDN and CDR2 FVKESK. The DNA of the CDR3 is TGTGCCAGCAGCCAGTACCACAATGAGCAGTTCTTC. Amino acids: CASSQYHNEQFF.

As for this clone: Additional DNA sequences in this sample encode the identical CDR3. The chain has TRBV6-5 and TRBJ2-6, with D uncertain. The germline gives CDR1 MNHEY, CDR2 SVGAGI. V was cut by 0 bases and J by 3 bases, with 6 bases left in between. This CDR3 has 15 amino acids. The CDR3 coding sequence is TGTGCCAGCAGTTACTCGGGAAATGGGGCCAACGTCCTGACTTTC. This encodes CASSYSGNGANVLTF.